This T cell receptor beta chain was observed in a study of shared clonotypes between healthy human individuals (dated by TCRdb to about 2020). In the study overall: The cohort comprised a couple of women and a few men aged 18 to 49 years. Between about 0.85 and 10 billion PBMCs per donor were obtained by leukapheresis. Different laboratories and diverse techniques were used to prepare libraries and sequence TCR repertoires, to increase sequencing depth and limit assay-specific biases. The study deeply sequenced blood TCR repertoires of roughly five healthy adults to estimate repertoire size and the extent of clonotype sharing between individuals. Broader findings and caveats from the paper: Pairwise subsampling led to the expectation that sequencing depth would affect the degree of clonotype sharing among donors. Because the study included only a small number of donors, the genetic and exposure-history diversity represented was limited. Sampling was restricted to blood, and TCR repertoires in tissues likely differ from the TCR repertoires found in blood.

Clipping removes 8 bases from V and 5 bases from J, with 6 as the unmatched junction base count. The germline V gene (reference sequence) provides CDR1 MNHEY and CDR2 SMNVEV. The CDR3 contains 13 residues, cysteine and phenylalanine counted. Only the CDR3 part of the read is kept: 39 bases, read in frame from the first base. For this clone: No antigen is known for it. No much larger clone is present one base from it, and per-base qualities are unavailable.

TCR CDR3 regions were amplified from genomic DNA by multiplex PCR using the deep immunoSEQ assay. For each cell subset, the extracted genomic DNA was distributed evenly across all wells of several immunoSEQ 96-well plates, and each plate served as one replicate. For unsorted PBMC, approximately 0.3 ug genomic DNA, equal to tens of thousands of T cell genomes, was loaded into each replicate PCR. Genomic DNA from unsorted PBMC was sequenced over ten immunoSEQ deep assay plates. Purified libraries were quantified with a Qubit 3.0 fluorometer, sized on a Bioanalyzer 2100, and re-quantified with the KAPA Library Quantification kit. Every immunoSEQ 96-well plate was sequenced on a dedicated single-read 150-cycle Illumina NextSeq 550 flow cell. Per the source publication's procedure: Because the immunoSEQ output held only junctional sequences and lacked quality scores, the filtering could not match the filtering applied to full-length reads. To assign V/J genes and CDR3, sequences were annotated using PyIR, a Python wrapper for IgBLAST v1.9, with IMGT germline references. Reads with weak V/J assignments (E-value above 1e-6), missing CDR3, stop codons, out-of-frame junctions, or ambiguous translated residues were removed. V3J clonotypes were defined as sequences sharing an identical inferred V gene, J gene, and CDR3 amino acid sequence. Percentage overlap between repertoires was computed as shared unique clonotypes divided by the size of the smaller repertoire. Three approaches were used to assess repertoire richness: RTK rarefaction, the Chao1 estimator, and Recon v2.1 estimates of unobserved clonotypes. Imported from immuneACCESS, the table was reduced by TCRdb to in-frame sequences with V and J called. These copies leave out some clones; in studies compared against another copy, an unresolved V gene accounts for under half, and the cause of the remainder is not known. Clone size and V and J calls were adopted from that table, with D and trimming inferred from the DNA. Here the sample has 450,000 to 500,000 clones; 76% occur a single time. 10% to 15% of the sample belongs to the ten largest clones.

Healthy HIV-negative adults with no recently reported acute infections or vaccinations were included as donors. Only Caucasian adults living in Nashville, Tennessee, USA were represented among the donors. For unsorted samples, 80 million to 100 million PBMCs were counted, and genomic DNA was extracted using the QIAamp DNA Blood Mini kit. After blood collection by leukapheresis, PBMCs were isolated using Ficoll-Histopaque density gradient centrifugation and then cryopreserved in the vapor phase of liquid nitrogen. Rearrangement joined TRBV27 to TRBJ1-1, with 9 bases aligning to TRBD1. The receptor comes from a woman between 35 and 50 years old in good health. Some clones in this sample may be carry-over from other donors' samples. Specimen: PBMCs. The base sequence is TGTGCCAGCTACACAGGGGGCATGACTGAAGCTTTCTTT. Translated, it gives CASYTGGMTEAFF.